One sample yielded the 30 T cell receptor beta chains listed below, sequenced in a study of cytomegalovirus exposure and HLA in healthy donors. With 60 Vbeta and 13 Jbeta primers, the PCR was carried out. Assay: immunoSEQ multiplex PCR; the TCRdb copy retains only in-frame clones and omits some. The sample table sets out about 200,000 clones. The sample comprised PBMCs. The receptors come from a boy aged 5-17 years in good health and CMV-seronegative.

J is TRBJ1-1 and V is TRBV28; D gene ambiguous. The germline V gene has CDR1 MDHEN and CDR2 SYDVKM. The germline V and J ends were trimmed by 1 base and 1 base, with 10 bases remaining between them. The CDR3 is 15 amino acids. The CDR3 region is CASSLFALSNTEAFF. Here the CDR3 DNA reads TGTGCCAGCAGTTTATTCGCACTGTCGAACACTGAAGCTTTCTTT.

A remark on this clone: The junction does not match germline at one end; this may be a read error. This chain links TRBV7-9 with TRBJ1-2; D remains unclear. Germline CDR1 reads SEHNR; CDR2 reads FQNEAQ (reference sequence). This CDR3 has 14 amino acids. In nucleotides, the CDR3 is TGTGCCAGCAGCTTAGCTCCGGAGGTGGGCGGGTTTAACTTC. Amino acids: CASSLAPEVGGFNF.

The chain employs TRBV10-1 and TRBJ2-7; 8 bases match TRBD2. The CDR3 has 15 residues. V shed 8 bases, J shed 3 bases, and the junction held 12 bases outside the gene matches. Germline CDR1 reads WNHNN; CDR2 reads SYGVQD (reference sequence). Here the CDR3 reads CASGTLTSGDYEQYF. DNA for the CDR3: TGCGCCAGCGGGACCCTTACTAGCGGTGACTACGAGCAGTACTTC.

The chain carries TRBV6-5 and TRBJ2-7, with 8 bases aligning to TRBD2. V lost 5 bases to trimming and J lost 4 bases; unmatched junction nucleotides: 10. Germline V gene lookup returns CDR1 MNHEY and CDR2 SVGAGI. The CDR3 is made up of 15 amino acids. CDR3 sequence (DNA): TGTGCCAGCAGTCCAGACCGGGGGGGGCGGTACGAGCAGTACTTC. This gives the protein CASSPDRGGRYEQYF.

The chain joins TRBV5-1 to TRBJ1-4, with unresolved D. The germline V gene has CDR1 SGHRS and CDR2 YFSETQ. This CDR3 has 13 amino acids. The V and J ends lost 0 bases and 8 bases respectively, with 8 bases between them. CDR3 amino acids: CASSLAAAEKLFF. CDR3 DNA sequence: TGCGCCAGCAGCTTGGCCGCGGCAGAAAAACTGTTTTTT.

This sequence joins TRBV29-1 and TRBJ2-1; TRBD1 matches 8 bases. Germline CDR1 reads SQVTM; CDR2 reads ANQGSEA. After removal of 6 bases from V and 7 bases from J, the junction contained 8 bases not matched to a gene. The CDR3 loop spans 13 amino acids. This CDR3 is CSVDGTGRNEQFF. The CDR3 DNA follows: TGCAGCGTCGACGGGACAGGCAGAAATGAGCAGTTCTTC.

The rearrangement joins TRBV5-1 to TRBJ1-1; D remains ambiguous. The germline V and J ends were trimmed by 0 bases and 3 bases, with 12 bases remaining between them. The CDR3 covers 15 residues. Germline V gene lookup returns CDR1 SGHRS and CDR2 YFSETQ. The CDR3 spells CASSLDPGIDTEAFF. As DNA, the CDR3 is TGCGCCAGCAGCTTGGACCCGGGTATCGACACTGAAGCTTTCTTT.

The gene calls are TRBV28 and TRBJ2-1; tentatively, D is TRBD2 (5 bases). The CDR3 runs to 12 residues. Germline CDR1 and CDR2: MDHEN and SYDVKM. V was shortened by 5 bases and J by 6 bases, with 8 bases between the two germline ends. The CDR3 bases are TGTGCCAGCAGTACCGGAGGCAATGAGCAGTTCTTC. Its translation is CASSTGGNEQFF.

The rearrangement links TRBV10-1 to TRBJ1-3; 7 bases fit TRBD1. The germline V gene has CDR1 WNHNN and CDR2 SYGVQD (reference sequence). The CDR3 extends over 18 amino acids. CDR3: CATAILGQTTYSGNTIYF. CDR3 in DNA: TGCGCAACAGCGATCCTGGGACAGACTACTTACTCTGGAAACACCATATATTTT.

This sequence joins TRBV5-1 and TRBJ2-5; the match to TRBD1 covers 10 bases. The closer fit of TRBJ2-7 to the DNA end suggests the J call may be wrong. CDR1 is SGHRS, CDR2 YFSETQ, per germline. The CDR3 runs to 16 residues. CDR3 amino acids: CASSHPPGTGVDEQYF. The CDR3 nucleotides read TGCGCCAGCAGCCATCCCCCCGGGACAGGGGTTGACGAGCAGTACTTC.

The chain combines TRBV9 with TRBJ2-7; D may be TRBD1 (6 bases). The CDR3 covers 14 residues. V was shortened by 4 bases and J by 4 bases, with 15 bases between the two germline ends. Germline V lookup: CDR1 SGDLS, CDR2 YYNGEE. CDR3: CASSPRQAGYEQYF. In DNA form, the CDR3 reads TGTGCCAGCAGCCCCCGACAGGCGGGTTACGAGCAGTACTTC.

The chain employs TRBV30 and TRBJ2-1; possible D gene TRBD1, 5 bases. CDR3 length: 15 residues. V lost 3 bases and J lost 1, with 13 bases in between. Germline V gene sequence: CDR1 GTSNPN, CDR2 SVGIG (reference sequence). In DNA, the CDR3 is TGTGCCTGGAGAGGGGCCTTAGATTCCTACAATGAGCAGTTCTTC. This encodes CAWRGALDSYNEQFF.

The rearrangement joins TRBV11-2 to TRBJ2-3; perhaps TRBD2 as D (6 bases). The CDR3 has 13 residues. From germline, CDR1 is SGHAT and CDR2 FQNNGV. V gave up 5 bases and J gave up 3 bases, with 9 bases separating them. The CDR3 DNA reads TGTGCCAGCAGCGCCGGGAGAACAGATACGCAGTATTTT. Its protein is CASSAGRTDTQYF.

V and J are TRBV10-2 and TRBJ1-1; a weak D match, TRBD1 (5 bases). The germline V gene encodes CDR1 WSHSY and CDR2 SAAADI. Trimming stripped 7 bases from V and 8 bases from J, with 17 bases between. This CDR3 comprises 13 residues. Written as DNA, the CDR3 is TGCGCCAGCACGCGAGTGGGGGGAGGGGAAGCTTTCTTT. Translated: CASTRVGGGEAFF.

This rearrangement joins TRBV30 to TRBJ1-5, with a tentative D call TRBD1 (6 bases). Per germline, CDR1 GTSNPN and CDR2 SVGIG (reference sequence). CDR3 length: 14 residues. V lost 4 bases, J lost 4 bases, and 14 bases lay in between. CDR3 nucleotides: TGTGCCTGGAACGAGGGAAGGGGGAATCAGCCCCAGCATTTT. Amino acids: CAWNEGRGNQPQHF.

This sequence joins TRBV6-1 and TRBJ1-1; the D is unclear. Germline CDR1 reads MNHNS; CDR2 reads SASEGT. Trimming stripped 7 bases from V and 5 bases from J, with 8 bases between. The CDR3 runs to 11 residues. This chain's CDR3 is CASKPGTEAFF. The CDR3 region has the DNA TGTGCCAGCAAACCGGGGACTGAAGCTTTCTTT.

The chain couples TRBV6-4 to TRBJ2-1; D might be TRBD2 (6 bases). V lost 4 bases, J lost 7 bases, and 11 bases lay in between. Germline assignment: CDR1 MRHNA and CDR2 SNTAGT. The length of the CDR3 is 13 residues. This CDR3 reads CASSVREGNEQFF. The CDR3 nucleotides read TGTGCCAGCAGTGTGCGGGAAGGGAATGAGCAGTTCTTC.

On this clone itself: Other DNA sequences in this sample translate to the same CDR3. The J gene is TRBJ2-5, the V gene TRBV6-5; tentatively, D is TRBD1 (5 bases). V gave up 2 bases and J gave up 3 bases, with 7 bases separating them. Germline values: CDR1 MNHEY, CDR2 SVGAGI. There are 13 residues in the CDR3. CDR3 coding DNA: TGTGCCAGCAGTTACGGCAGGGAAGAGACCCAGTACTTC. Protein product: CASSYGREETQYF.

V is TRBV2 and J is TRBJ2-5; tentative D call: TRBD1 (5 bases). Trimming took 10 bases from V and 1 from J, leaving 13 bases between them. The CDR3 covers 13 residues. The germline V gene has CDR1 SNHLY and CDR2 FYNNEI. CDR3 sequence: CATSDRIQETQYF. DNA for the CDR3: TGTGCCACCTCAGACAGAATCCAAGAGACCCAGTACTTC.

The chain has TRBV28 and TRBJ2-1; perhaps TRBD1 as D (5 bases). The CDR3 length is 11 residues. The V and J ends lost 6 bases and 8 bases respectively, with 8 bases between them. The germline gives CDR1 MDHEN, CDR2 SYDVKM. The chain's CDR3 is CASSPRDEQFF. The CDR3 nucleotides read TGTGCCAGCAGCCCCAGGGATGAGCAGTTCTTC. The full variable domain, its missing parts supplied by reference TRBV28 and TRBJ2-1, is DVKVTQSSRYLVKRTGEKVFLECVQDMDHENMFWYRQDPGLGLRLIYFSYDVKMKEKGDIPEGYSVSREKKERFSLILESASTNQTSMYLCASSPRDEQFFGPGTRLTVL.

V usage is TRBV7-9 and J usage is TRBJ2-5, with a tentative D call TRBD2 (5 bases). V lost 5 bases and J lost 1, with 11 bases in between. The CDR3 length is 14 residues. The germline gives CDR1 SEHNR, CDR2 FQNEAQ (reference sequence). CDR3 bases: TGTGCCAGCAGCCGAAGCGGATCCCAAGAGACCCAGTACTTC. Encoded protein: CASSRSGSQETQYF. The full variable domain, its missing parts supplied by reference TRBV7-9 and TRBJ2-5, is DTGVSQNPRHKITKRGQNVTFRCDPISEHNRLYWYRQTLGQGPEFLTYFQNEAQLEKSRLLSDRFSAERPKGSFSTLEIQRTEQGDSAMYLCASSRSGSQETQYFGPGTRLLVL.

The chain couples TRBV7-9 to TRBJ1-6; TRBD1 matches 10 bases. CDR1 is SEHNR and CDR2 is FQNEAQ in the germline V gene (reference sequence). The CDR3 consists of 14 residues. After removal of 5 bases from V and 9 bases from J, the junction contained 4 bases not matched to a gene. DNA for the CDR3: TGTGCCAGCAGCCTAGACAGGGGGCTTTCACCCCTCCACTTT. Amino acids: CASSLDRGLSPLHF.

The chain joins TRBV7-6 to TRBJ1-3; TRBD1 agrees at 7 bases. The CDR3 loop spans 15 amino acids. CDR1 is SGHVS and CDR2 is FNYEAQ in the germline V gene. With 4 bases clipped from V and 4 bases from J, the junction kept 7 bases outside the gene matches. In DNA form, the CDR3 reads TGTGCCAGCAGCTCTACAGGGGTAATGGGAAACACCATATATTTT. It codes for CASSSTGVMGNTIYF.

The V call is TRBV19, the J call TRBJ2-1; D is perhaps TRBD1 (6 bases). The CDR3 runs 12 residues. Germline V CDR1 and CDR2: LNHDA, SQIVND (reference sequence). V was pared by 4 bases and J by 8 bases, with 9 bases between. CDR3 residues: CASSRDRHEQFF. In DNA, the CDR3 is TGTGCCAGTAGTAGAGACAGGCATGAGCAGTTCTTC.

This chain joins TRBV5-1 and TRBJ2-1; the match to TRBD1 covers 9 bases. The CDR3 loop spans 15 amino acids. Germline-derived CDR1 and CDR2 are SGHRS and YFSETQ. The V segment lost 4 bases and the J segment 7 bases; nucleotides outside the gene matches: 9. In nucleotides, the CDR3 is TGCGCCAGCAGCAAGGGACAGGGCGTAGCAAATGAGCAGTTCTTC. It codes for CASSKGQGVANEQFF.

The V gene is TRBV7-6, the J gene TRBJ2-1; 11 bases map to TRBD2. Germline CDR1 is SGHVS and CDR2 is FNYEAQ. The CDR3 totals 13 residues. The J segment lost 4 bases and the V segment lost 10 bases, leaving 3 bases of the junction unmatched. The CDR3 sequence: CATGTSGYNEQFF. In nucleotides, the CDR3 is TGTGCCACGGGGACTAGCGGTTACAATGAGCAGTTCTTC.

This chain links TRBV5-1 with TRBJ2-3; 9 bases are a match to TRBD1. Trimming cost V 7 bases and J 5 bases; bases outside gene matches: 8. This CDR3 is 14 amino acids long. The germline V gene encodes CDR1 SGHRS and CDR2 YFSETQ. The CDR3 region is CASSRDREQDTQYF. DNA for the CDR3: TGCGCCAGCTCCCGGGACAGGGAACAAGATACGCAGTATTTT.

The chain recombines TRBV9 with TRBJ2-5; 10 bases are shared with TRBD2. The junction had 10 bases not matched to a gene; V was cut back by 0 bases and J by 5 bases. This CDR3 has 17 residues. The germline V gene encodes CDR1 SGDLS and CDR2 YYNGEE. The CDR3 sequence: CASSVAAAGLARETQYF. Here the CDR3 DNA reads TGTGCCAGCAGCGTAGCGGCCGCGGGACTAGCGAGGGAGACCCAGTACTTC.

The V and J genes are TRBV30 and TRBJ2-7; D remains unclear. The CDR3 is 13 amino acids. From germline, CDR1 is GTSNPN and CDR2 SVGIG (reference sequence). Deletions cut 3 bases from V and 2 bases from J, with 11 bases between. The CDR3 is CAWSRQVAYEQYF. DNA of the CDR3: TGTGCCTGGAGCCGGCAGGTAGCCTACGAGCAGTACTTC. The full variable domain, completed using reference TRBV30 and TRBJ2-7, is SQTIHQWPATLVQPVGSPLSLECTVEGTSNPNLYWYRQAAGRGLQLLFYSVGIGQISSEVPQNLSASRPQDRQFILSSKKLLLSDSGFYLCAWSRQVAYEQYFGPGTRLTVT.

DNA for the CDR3: TGTGCCAGCTCACCAGACAGGAACTATGGCTACACCTTC. It specifies CASSPDRNYGYTF. This chain uses TRBV18 with TRBJ1-2, with D maybe TRBD1 (6 bases). The CDR3 is 13 residues long. V dropped 2 bases and J dropped 2 bases, with 6 bases sitting between them. CDR1 is KGHSH and CDR2 is LQKENI in the germline V gene.